This T cell receptor beta chain is drawn from a study of blood T cell repertoires in COVID-19. Participants, 18 to 89 years old, spanned about 26 US areas. Two negative PCRs, clearance, or symptom resolution were required of recovered Cohort 3 donors. Original analysis: Amplification from reference gene primers served as the basis for estimated nucleated cell counts. Profiled with immunoSEQ multiplex PCR; TCRdb holds only in-frame clones, not every one. For V, J and clone size, that table is used; D and trimming come from the DNA. The table has 200,000 to 300,000 clones, about nine tenths seen once. The sequenced sample consisted of PBMCs or T cells enriched from blood (not recorded which). This TCR was sampled from a middle-aged man who had recovered from COVID-19.

CDR3 protein: CASSRVAGGTDTQYF. The CDR3 bases are TGTGCCAGCAGCCGGGTAGCGGGAGGGACAGATACGCAGTATTTT. This sequence joins TRBV11-3 and TRBJ2-3, with 11 bases matching TRBD2. The CDR3 spans 15 residues. V dropped 5 bases and J dropped 3; count of bases not matched to a gene: 4. In germline, CDR1 is SGHNT, CDR2 YENEEA. The entire variable domain, with the rest obtained from reference TRBV11-3 and TRBJ2-3, is as follows: EAGVVQSPRYKIIEKKQPVAFWCNPISGHNTLYWYLQNLGQGPELLIRYENEEAVDDSQLPKDRFSAERLKGVDSTLKIQPAELGDSAVYLCASSRVAGGTDTQYFGPGTRLTVL.